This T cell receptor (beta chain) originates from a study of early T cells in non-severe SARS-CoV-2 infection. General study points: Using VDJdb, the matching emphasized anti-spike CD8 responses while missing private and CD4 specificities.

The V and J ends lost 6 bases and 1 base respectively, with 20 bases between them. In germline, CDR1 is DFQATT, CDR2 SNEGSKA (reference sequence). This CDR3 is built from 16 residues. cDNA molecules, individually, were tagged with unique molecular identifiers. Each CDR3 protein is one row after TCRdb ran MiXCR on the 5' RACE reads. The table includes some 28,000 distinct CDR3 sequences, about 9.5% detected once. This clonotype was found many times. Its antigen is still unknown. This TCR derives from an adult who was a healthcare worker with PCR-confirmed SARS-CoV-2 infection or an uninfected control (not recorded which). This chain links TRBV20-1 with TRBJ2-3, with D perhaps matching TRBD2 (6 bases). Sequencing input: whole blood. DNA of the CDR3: TGCAGTGCAAGCATTCCCCTAGCGTTCCGCACAGATACGCAGTATTTT. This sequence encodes CSASIPLAFRTDTQYF.